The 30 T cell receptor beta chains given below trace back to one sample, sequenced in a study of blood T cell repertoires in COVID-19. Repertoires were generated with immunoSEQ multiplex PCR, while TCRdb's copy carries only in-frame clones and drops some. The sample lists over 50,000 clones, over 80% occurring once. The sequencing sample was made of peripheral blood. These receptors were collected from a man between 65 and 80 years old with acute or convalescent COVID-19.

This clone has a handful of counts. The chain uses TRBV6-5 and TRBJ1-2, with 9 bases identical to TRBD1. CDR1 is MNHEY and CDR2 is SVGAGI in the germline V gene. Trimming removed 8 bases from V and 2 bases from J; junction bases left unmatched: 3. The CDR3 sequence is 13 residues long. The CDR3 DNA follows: TGTGCCAGCCGGGACAGGGAAAACTATGGCTACACCTTC. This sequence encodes CASRDRENYGYTF.

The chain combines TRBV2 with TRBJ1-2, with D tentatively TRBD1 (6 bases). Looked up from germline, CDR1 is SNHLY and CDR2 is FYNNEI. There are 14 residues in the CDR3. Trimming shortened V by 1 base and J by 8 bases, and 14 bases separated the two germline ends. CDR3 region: CASSEDRAEVGYTF. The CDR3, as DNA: TGTGCCAGCAGTGAAGACAGGGCGGAGGTGGGCTACACCTTC.

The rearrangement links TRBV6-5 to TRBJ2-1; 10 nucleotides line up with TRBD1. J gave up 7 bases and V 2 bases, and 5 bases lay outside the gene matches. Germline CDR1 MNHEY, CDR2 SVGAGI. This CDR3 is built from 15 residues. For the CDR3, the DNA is TGTGCCAGCAGTTACGTGGGACAGGGGCGGAATGAGCAGTTCTTC. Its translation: CASSYVGQGRNEQFF.

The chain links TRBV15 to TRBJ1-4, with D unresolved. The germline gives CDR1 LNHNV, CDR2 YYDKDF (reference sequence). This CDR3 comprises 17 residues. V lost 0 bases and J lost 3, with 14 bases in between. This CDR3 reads CATSRDRFGTPNEKLFF. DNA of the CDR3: TGTGCCACCAGCAGAGATCGTTTCGGTACCCCTAATGAAAAACTGTTTTTT.

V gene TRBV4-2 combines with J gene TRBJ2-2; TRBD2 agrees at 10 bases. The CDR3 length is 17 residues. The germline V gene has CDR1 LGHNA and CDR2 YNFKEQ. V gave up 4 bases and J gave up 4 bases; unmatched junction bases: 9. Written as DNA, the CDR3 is TGTGCCAGCAGCCGGGCAAGGAGCGGGGGGGTCACCGGGGAGCTGTTTTTT. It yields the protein CASSRARSGGVTGELFF.

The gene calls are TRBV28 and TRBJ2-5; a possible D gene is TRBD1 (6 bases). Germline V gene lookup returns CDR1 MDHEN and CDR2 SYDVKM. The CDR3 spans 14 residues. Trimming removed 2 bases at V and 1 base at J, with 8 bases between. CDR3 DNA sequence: TGTGCCAGCAGTTTAGGGGGCAGCCAAGAGACCCAGTACTTC. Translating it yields CASSLGGSQETQYF. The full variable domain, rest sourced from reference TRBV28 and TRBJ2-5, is DVKVTQSSRYLVKRTGEKVFLECVQDMDHENMFWYRQDPGLGLRLIYFSYDVKMKEKGDIPEGYSVSREKKERFSLILESASTNQTSMYLCASSLGGSQETQYFGPGTRLLVL.

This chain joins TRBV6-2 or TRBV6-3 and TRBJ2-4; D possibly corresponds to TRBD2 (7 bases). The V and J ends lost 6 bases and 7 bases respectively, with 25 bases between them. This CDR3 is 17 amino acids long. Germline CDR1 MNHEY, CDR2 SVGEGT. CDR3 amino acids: CASSVVPWAGAENIQYF. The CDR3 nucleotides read TGTGCCAGCAGCGTAGTCCCCTGGGCGGGGGCGGAGAACATTCAGTACTTC.

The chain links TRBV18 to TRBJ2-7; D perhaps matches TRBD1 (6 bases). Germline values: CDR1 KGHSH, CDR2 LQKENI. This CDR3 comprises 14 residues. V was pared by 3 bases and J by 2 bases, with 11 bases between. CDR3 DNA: TGTGCCAGCTCACCGGGGGCCTCAACCTACGAGCAGTACTTC. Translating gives CASSPGASTYEQYF.

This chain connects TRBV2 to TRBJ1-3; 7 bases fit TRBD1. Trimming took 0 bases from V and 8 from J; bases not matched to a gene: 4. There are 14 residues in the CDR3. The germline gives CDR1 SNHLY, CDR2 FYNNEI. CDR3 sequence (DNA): TGTGCCAGCAGTGAAGCGGGCAGGGGGGACACCATATATTTT. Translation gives CASSEAGRGDTIYF.

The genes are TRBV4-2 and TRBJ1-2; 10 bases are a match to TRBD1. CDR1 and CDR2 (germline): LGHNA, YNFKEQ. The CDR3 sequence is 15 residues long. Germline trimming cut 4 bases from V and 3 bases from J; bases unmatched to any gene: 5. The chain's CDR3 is CASSPGTGEYYGYTF. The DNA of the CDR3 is TGTGCCAGCAGCCCCGGGACAGGGGAATACTATGGCTACACCTTC.

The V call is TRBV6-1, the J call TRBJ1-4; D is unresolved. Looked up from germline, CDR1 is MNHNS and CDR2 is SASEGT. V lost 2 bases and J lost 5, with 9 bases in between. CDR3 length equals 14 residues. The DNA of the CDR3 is TGTGCCAGCAGTGAAACCCCCCAGAATGAAAAACTGTTTTTT. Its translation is CASSETPQNEKLFF.

CDR3: CASRRDRYYGYTF. The DNA for the CDR3 is TGTGCCAGCAGACGGGACAGGTACTATGGCTACACCTTC. The V call is TRBV28, the J call TRBJ1-2, with TRBD1 identical over 8 bases. The CDR3 is 13 residues long. The V gene's germline CDR1 is MDHEN and CDR2 SYDVKM. The V and J ends lost 6 bases and 3 bases, in that order; junction bases with no gene match: 3.

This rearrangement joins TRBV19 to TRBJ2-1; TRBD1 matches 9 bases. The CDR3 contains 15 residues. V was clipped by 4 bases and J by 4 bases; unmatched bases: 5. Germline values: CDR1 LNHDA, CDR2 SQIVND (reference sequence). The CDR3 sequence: CASSTLTGGYNEQFF. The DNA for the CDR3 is TGTGCCAGTAGTACCCTGACAGGGGGGTACAATGAGCAGTTCTTC.

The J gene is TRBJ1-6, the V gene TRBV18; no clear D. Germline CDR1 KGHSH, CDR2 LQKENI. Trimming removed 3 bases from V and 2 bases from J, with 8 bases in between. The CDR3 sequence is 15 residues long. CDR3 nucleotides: TGTGCCAGCTCACCCCAGTCCGCCTATAATTCACCCCTCCACTTT. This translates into CASSPQSAYNSPLHF.

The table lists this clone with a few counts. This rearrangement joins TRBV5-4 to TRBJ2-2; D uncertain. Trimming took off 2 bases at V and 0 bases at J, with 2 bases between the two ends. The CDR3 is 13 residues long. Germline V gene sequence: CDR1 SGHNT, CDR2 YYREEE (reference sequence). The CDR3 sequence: CASSFANTGELFF. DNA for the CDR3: TGTGCCAGCAGCTTCGCGAACACCGGGGAGCTGTTTTTT.

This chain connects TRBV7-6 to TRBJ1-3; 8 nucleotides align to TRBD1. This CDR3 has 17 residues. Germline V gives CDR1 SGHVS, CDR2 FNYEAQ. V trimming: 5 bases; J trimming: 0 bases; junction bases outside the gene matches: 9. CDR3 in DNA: TGTGCCAGCAGCAAACCGGGACAGGCCCACTCTGGAAACACCATATATTTT. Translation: CASSKPGQAHSGNTIYF.

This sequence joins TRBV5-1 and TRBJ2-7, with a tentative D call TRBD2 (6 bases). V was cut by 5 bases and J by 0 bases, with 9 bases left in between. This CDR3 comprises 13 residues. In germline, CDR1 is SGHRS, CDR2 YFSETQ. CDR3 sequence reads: CASSREDSYEQYF. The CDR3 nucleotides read TGCGCCAGCAGTAGGGAGGACTCCTACGAGCAGTACTTC.

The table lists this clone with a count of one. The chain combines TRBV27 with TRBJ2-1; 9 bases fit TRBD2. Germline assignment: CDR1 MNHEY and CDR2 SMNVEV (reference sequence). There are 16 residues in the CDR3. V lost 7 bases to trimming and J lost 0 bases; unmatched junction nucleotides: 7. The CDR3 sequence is CASNRLAVGSYNEQFF. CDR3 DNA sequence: TGTGCCAGCAACAGACTAGCGGTTGGCTCCTACAATGAGCAGTTCTTC.

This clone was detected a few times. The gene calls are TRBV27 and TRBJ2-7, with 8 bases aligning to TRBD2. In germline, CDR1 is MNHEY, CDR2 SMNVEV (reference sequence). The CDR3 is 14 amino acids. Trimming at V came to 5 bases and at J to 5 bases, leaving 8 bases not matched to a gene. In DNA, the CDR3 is TGTGCCAGCAGTGATCGGAGCGGGGGAGACGAGCAGTACTTC. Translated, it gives CASSDRSGGDEQYF.

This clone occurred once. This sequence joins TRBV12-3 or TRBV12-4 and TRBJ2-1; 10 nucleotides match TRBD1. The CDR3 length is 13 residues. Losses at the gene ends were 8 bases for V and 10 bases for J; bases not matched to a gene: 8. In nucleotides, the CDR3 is TGTGCCAGCTGCGGGACAGGGGCGCGGGAGCAGTTCTTC. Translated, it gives CASCGTGAREQFF.

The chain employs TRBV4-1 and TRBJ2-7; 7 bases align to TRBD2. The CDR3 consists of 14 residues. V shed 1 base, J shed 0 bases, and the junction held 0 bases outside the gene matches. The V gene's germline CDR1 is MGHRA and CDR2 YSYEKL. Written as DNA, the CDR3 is TGCGCCAGCAGCCAAGGGGACTACTCCTACGAGCAGTACTTC. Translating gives CASSQGDYSYEQYF.

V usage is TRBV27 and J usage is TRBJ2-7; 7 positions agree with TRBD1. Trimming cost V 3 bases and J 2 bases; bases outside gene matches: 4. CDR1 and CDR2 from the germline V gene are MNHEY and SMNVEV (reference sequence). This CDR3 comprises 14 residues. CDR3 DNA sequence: TGTGCCAGCAGTTTCTCCAGGGGGACCTACGAGCAGTACTTC. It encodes CASSFSRGTYEQYF.

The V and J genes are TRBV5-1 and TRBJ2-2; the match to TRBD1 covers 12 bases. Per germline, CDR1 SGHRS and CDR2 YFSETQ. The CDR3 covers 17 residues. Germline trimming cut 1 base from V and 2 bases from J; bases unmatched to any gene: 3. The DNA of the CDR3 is TGCGCCAGCAGCTTGTTGGGACAGGGGGCCAACACCGGGGAGCTGTTTTTT. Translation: CASSLLGQGANTGELFF.

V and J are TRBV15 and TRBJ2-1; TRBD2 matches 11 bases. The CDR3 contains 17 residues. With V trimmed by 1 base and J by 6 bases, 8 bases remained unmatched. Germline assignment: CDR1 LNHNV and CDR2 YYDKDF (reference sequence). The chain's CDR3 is CATSRAYSGGAGNEQFF. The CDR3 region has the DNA TGTGCCACCAGCAGAGCCTATAGCGGGGGGGCGGGCAATGAGCAGTTCTTC. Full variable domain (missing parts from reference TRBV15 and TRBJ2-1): DAMVIQNPRYQVTQFGKPVTLSCSQTLNHNVMYWYQQKSSQAPKLLFHYYDKDFNNEADTPDNFQSRRPNTSFCFLDIRSPGLGDTAMYLCATSRAYSGGAGNEQFFGPGTRLTVL.

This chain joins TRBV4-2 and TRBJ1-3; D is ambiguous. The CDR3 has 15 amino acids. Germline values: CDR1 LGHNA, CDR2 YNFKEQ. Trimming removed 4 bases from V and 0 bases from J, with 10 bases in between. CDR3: CASSPESSSGNTIYF. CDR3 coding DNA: TGTGCCAGCAGCCCCGAGAGCTCCTCTGGAAACACCATATATTTT.

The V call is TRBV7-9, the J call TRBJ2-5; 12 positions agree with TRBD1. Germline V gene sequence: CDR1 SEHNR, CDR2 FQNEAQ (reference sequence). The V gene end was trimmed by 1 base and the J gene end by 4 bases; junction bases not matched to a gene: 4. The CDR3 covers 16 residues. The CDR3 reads CASSLVGTGGAETQYF. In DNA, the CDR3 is TGTGCCAGCAGCTTAGTTGGGACAGGGGGCGCAGAGACCCAGTACTTC.

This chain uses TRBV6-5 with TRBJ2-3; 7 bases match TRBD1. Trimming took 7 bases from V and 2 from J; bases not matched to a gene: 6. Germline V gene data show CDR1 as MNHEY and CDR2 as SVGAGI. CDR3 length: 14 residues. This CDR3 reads CASTKTGTTDTQYF. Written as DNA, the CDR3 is TGTGCCAGCACTAAGACAGGGACCACAGATACGCAGTATTTT.

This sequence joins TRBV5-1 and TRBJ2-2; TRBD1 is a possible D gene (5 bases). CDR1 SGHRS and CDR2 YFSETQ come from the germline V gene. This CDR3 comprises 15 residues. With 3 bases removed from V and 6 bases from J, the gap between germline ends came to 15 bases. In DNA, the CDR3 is TGCGCCAGCAGCTCCTTGACAGCCACGGCCGGGGAGCTGTTTTTT. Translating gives CASSSLTATAGELFF.

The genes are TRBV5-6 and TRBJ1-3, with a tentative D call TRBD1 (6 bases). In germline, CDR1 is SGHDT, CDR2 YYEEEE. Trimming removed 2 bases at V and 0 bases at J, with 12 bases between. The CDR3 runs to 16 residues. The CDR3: CASSLQGDYSGNTIYF. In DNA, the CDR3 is TGTGCCAGCAGCTTACAGGGAGATTACTCTGGAAACACCATATATTTT. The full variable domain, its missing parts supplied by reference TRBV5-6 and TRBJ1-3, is DAGVTQSPTHLIKTRGQQVTLRCSPKSGHDTVSWYQQALGQGPQFIFQYYEEEERQRGNFPDRFSGHQFPNYSSELNVNALLLGDSALYLCASSLQGDYSGNTIYFGEGSWLTVV.

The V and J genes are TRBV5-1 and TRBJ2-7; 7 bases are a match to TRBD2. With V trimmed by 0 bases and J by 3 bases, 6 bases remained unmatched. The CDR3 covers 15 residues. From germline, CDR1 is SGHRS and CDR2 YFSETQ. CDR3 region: CASSLAAGVFYEQYF. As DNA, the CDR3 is TGCGCCAGCAGCTTGGCTGCGGGGGTTTTCTACGAGCAGTACTTC. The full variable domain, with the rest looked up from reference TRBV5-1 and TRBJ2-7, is KAGVTQTPRYLIKTRGQQVTLSCSPISGHRSVSWYQQTPGQGLQFLFEYFSETQRNKGNFPGRFSGRQFSNSRSEMNVSTLELGDSALYLCASSLAAGVFYEQYFGPGTRLTVT.